The clone carrying this TCR beta chain has only a few counts. A much larger clonotype is one base distant, so this may be a read error. The data are from a study of blood T cells in healthy people across ages. It was with a sample-barcoded 5' primer and a J-beta primer mix that a second PCR of roughly 6 to 11 cycles was run. Each CDR3 protein gets one entry after TCRdb re-called the 5' RACE reads with MiXCR. The sample lists 1.8 million or so distinct CDR3 sequences, about two fifths occurring once. Sequencing was carried out using blood. This sequence was found in a human donor in good health.

CDR3 sequence reads: CASSLTGDAEAFF. In nucleotides, the CDR3 is TGTGCCAGCAGCTTAACAGGGGACGCTGAAGCTTTCTTT. The chain links TRBV7-9 to TRBJ1-1; 7 bases line up with TRBD1. Germline V gene data show CDR1 as SEHNR and CDR2 as FQNEAQ (reference sequence). The V segment lost 2 bases and the J segment 6 bases; nucleotides outside the gene matches: 3. The CDR3 loop spans 13 amino acids.